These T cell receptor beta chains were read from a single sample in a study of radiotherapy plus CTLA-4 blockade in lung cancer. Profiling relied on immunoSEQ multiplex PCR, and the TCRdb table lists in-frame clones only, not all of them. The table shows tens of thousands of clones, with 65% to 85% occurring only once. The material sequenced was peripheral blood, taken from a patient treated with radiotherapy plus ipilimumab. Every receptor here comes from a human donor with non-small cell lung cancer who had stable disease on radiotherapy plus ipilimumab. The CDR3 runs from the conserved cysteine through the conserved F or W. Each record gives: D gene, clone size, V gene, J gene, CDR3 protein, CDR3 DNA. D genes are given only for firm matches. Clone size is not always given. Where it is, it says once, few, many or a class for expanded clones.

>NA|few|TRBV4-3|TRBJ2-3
CASSQDRVSTDTQYF
TGCGCCAGCAGCCAAGACAGGGTGTCAACAGATACGCAGTATTTT
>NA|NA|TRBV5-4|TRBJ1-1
CASSPPTGTNTEAFF
TGTGCCAGCAGCCCCCCCACAGGGACGAACACTGAAGCTTTCTTT
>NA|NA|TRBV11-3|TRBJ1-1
CASSYDENTEAFF
TGTGCCAGCAGTTATGACGAGAACACTGAAGCTTTCTTT
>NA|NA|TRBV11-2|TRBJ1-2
CASSLGYYGYTF
TGTGCCAGCAGCTTGGGGTACTATGGCTACACCTTC
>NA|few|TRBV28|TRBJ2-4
CASNPDGVGAKNIQYF
TGTGCCAGCAATCCCGACGGGGTTGGGGCCAAAAACATTCAGTACTTC
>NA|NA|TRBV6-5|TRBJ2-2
CASSYNVQGIGELFF
TGTGCCAGCAGTTATAACGTTCAGGGAATCGGGGAGCTGTTTTTT
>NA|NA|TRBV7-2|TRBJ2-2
CASSLEGGAIGELFF
TGTGCCAGCAGCTTAGAAGGGGGGGCGATCGGGGAGCTGTTTTTT
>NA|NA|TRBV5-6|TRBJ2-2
CASSLPGGANTGELFF
TGTGCCAGCAGCTTGCCAGGAGGCGCGAACACCGGGGAGCTGTTTTTT
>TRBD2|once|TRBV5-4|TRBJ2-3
CASSHTSGGGRDTQYF
TGTGCCAGCAGCCACACTAGCGGGGGGGGAAGAGATACGCAGTATTTT
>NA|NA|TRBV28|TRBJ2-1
CASSFRTVYNEQFF
TGTGCCAGCAGCTTCCGGACAGTCTACAATGAGCAGTTCTTC
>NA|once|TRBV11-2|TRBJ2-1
CASSLGTAAYNEQFF
TGTGCCAGCAGCTTAGGGACAGCAGCCTACAATGAGCAGTTCTTC
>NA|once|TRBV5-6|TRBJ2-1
CASSSRVGYNEQFF
TGTGCCAGCAGCTCGCGGGTTGGGTACAATGAGCAGTTCTTC
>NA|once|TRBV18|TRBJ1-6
CASSPRQHDNSPLHF
TGTGCCAGCTCACCACGGCAACACGATAATTCACCCCTCCACTTT
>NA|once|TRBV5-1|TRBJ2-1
CASNRDRSSYNEQFF
TGCGCCAGCAACCGGGACCGAAGCTCCTACAATGAGCAGTTCTTC
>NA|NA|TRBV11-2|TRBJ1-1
CASSDAGPEAFF
TGTGCCAGCAGCGACGCAGGTCCTGAAGCTTTCTTT
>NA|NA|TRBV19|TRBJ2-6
CASTSTGANVLTF
TGTGCCAGTACCTCTACTGGGGCCAACGTCCTGACTTTC
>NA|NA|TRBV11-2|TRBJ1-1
CASSLDIPGSSFGNTEAFF
TGTGCCAGCAGCTTAGATATCCCGGGGTCGAGTTTTGGGAACACTGAAGCTTTCTTT
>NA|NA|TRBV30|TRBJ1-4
CAWKQGEEKLFF
TGTGCCTGGAAACAGGGTGAGGAAAAACTGTTTTTT
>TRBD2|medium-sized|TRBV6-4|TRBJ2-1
CASSVSSGGAAEQFF
TGTGCCAGCAGTGTCAGTAGCGGGGGGGCGGCTGAGCAGTTCTTC
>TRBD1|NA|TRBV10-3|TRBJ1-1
CASTGTGVYEAFF
TGTGCATCGACCGGGACAGGGGTGTATGAAGCTTTCTTT
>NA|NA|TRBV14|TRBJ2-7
CASSQAYEQYF
TGTGCCAGCAGCCAAGCTTACGAGCAGTACTTC
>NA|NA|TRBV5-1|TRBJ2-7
CASSLTGFYEQYF
TGCGCCAGCAGCTTGACAGGTTTCTACGAGCAGTACTTC
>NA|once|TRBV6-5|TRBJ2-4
CASSPLRADIQYF
TGTGCCAGCAGTCCCTTAAGGGCTGACATTCAGTACTTC
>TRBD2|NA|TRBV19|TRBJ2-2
CASSNSLREGAGELFF
TGTGCCAGTAGTAACTCCCTTCGGGAGGGCGCCGGGGAGCTGTTTTTT
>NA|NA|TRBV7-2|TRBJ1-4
CASSPDRINEKLFF
TGTGCCAGCAGCCCGGACAGAATTAATGAAAAACTGTTTTTT
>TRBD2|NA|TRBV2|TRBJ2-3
CASQLLGGSTDTQYF
TGTGCCAGCCAGTTATTGGGGGGGAGCACAGATACGCAGTATTTT
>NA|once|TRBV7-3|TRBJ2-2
CASSLRAANTGELFF
TGTGCCAGCAGCTTAAGGGCAGCGAACACCGGGGAGCTGTTTTTT
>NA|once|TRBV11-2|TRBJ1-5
CASSEYLQGTQHF
TGTGCCAGCAGCGAGTACCTCCAGGGTACCCAGCATTTT
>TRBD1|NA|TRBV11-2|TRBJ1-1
CASSSQTGRTEAFF
TGTGCCAGCAGCTCCCAGACAGGGAGGACTGAAGCTTTCTTT
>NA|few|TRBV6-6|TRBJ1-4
CASSYQVAEKLFF
TGTGCCAGCAGTTACCAGGTTGCTGAAAAACTGTTTTTT
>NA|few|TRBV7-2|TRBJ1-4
CASSGTGPGNEKLFF
TGTGCCAGCAGCGGAACAGGGCCCGGTAATGAAAAACTGTTTTTT
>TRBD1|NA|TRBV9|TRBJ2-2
CASSVGQGATGELFF
TGTGCCAGCAGCGTAGGACAGGGGGCGACCGGGGAGCTGTTTTTT
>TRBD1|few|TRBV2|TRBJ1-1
CASERQGNTEAFF
TGTGCCAGCGAGCGACAGGGGAACACTGAAGCTTTCTTT
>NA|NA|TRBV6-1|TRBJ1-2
CASSADGTNYGYTF
TGTGCCAGCAGTGCGGACGGGACTAACTATGGCTACACCTTC
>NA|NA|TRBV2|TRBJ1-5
CASSGDRRQPQHF
TGTGCCAGCAGTGGAGACAGACGTCAGCCCCAGCATTTT
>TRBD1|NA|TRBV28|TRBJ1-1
CASSPGTEGRTEAFF
TGTGCCAGCAGTCCCGGGACAGAGGGTCGCACTGAAGCTTTCTTT
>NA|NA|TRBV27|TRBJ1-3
CASSLYEPVSSGNTIYF
TGTGCCAGCAGTTTATATGAGCCGGTGTCCTCTGGAAACACCATATATTTT
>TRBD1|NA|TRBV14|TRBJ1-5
CASSRSGTGYSNQPQHF
TGTGCCAGCAGCCGATCCGGGACAGGATATAGCAATCAGCCCCAGCATTTT
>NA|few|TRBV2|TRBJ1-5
CASSGQPNQPQHF
TGTGCCAGCAGTGGACAGCCAAATCAGCCCCAGCATTTT
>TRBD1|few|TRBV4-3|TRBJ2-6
CASSQEGIGGFSGANVLTF
TGCGCCAGCAGCCAAGAAGGGATAGGGGGCTTCTCTGGGGCCAACGTCCTGACTTTC
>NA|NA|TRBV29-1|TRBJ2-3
CSVGRQADTQYF
TGCAGCGTTGGACGACAAGCAGATACGCAGTATTTT
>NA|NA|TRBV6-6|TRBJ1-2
CAGSYPGLNYGYTF
TGTGCCGGCAGTTACCCCGGACTTAACTATGGCTACACCTTC
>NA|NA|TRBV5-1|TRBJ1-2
CASSLASGDYGYTF
TGCGCCAGCAGCTTGGCCTCGGGGGACTATGGCTACACCTTC
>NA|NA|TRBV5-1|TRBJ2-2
CASSLAVSNTGELFF
TGCGCCAGCAGCTTGGCCGTCAGCAACACCGGGGAGCTGTTTTTT
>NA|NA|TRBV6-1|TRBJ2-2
CASRRDGLTGELFF
TGTGCCAGCAGGCGGGACGGACTAACCGGGGAGCTGTTTTTT
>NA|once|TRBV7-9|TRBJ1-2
CASSLGGDGYTF
TGTGCCAGCAGCTTAGGGGGGGATGGCTACACCTTC
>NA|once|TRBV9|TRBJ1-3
CASSVSVRFRGGGNTIYF
TGTGCCAGCAGCGTTTCGGTTAGATTTCGGGGTGGTGGAAACACCATATATTTT
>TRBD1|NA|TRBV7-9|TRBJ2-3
CASTLLGTASTDTQYF
TGTGCCAGCACCCTCCTCGGGACAGCTAGCACAGATACGCAGTATTTT
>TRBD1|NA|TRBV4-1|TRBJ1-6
CASSQDDRGNSPLHF
TGCGCCAGCAGCCAAGATGACAGGGGCAATTCACCCCTCCACTTT
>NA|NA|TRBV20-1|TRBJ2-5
CSARPQETQYF
TGCAGTGCTAGACCCCAGGAGACCCAGTACTTC
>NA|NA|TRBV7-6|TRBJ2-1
CASSFAGTFNEQFF
TGTGCCAGCAGCTTCGCCGGGACTTTCAATGAGCAGTTCTTC
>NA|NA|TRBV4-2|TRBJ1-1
CASSQGGTLAFF
TGTGCCAGCAGCCAAGGCGGGACTTTAGCTTTCTTT
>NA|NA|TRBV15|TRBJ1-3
CATSREPGVSGNTIYF
TGTGCCACCAGCAGAGAACCTGGGGTCTCTGGAAACACCATATATTTT
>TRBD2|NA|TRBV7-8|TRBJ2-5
CASSFSLAGGRETQYF
TGTGCCAGCAGCTTCTCACTAGCGGGGGGGCGGGAGACCCAGTACTTC
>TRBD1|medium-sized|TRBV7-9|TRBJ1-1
CASSGTGANTEAFF
TGTGCCAGCAGCGGGACAGGGGCGAACACTGAAGCTTTCTTT
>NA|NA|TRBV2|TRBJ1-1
CASTHSLTVEAFF
TGTGCCAGCACCCATTCCCTAACAGTTGAAGCTTTCTTT
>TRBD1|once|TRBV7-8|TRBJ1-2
CASSLGGTGGRGYTF
TGTGCCAGCAGCTTAGGCGGGACAGGAGGACGTGGCTACACCTTC
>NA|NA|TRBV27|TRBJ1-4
CASSERGREKLFF
TGTGCCAGCAGTGAACGAGGTCGAGAAAAACTGTTTTTT
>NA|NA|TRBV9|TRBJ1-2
CASSPSPDGGYTF
TGTGCCAGCAGCCCATCCCCGGACGGGGGCTACACCTTC